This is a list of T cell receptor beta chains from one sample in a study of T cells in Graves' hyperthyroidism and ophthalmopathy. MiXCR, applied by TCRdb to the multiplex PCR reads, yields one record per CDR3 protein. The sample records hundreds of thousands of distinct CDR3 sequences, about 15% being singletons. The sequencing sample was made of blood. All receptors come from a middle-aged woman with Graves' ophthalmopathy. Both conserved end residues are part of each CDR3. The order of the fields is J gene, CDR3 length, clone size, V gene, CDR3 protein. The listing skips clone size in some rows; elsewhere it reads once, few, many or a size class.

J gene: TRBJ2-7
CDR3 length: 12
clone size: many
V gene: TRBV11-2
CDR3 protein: CASSLDPYEQYF

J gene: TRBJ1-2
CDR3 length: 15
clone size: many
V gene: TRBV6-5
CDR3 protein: CASSSSSGTGVSYTF

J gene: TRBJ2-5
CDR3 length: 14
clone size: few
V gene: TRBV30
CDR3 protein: CAWSIKLVLETQYF

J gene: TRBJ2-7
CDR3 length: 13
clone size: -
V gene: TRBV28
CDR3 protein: CASSIRGRYEQYF

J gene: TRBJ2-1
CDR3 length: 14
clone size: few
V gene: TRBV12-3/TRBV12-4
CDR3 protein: CASSFREGRYEQFF

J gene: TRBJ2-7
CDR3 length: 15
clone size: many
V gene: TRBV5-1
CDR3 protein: CASSSTSGSFYEQYF

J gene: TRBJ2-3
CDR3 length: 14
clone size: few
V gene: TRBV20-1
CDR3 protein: CSAGTSPDLDTQYF

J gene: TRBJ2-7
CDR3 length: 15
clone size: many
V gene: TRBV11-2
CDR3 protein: CASSLEGGLSYEQYF

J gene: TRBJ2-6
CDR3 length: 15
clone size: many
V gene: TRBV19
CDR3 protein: CASSHTTSGANVLTF

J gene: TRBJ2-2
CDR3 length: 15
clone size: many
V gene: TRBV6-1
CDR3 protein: CASSPSGGGTGELFF

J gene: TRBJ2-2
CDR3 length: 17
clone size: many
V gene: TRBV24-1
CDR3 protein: CATSDWKGLAGTGELFF

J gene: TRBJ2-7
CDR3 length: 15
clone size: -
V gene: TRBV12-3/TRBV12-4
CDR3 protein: CASSLDGRPRDEQYF

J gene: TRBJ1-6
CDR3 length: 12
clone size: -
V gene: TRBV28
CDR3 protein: CASESYNSPLHF

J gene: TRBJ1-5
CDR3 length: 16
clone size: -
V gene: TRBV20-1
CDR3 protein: CSALLGTGYSNQPQHF